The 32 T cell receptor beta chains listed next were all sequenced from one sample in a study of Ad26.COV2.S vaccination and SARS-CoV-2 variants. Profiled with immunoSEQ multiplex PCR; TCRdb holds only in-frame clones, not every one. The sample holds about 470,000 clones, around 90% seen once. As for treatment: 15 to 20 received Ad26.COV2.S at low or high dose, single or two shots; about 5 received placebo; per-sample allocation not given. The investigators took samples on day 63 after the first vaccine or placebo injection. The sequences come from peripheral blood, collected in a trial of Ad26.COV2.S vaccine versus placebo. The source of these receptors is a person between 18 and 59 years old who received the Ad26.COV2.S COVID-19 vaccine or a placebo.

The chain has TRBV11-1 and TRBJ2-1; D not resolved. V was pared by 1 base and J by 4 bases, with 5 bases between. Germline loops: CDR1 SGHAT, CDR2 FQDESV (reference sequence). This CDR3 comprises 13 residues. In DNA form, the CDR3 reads TGTGCCAGCAGCTTAGACAGATACAATGAGCAGTTCTTC. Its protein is CASSLDRYNEQFF. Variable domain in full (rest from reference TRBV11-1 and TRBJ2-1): EAEVAQSPRYKITEKSQAVAFWCDPISGHATLYWYRQILGQGPELLVQFQDESVVDDSQLPKDRFSAERLKGVDSTLKIQPAELGDSAMYLCASSLDRYNEQFFGPGTRLTVL.

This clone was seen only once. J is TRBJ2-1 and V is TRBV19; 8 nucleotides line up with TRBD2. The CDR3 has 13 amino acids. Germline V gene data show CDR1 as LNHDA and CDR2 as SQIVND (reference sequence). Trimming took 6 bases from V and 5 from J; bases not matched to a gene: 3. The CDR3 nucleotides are TGTGCCAGTAGGACTAGCGTTAACAATGAGCAGTTCTTC. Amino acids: CASRTSVNNEQFF.

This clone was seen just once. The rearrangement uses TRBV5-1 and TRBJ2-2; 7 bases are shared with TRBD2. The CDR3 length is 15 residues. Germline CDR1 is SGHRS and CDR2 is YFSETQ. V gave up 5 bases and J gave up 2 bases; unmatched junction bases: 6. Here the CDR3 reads CASRDSGSNTGELFF. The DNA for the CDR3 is TGCGCCAGCAGAGATAGCGGGTCCAACACCGGGGAGCTGTTTTTT.

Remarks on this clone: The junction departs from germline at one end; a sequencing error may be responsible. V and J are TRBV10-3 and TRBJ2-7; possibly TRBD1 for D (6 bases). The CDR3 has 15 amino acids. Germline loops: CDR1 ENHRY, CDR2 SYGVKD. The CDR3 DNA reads TGTGCCATCAGACCCGGGACACCCCCCTCCGACGAGCAGTACTTC. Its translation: CAIRPGTPPSDEQYF.

For the CDR3, the DNA is TGTGCCAGCAGTTCCACGGGACAGGGCCTGCAGTTCTTC. Translated, it gives CASSSTGQGLQFF. The rearrangement links TRBV6-1 to TRBJ2-1; 9 nucleotides agree with TRBD1. Germline V gives CDR1 MNHNS, CDR2 SASEGT. Trimming took 5 bases from V and 12 from J; bases not matched to a gene: 8. CDR3 length: 13 residues.

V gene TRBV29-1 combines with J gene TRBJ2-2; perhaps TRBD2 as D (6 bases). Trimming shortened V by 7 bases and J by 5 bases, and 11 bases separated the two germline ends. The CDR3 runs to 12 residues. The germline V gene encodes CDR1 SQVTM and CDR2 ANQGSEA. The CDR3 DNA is TGCAGCGCCCCGGGACTTACCGGGGAGCTGTTTTTT. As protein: CSAPGLTGELFF.

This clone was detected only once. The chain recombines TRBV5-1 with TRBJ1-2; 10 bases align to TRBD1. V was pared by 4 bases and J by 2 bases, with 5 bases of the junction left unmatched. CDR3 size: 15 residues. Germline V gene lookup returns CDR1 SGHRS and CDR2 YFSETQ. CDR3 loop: CASSDRTGGNYGYTF. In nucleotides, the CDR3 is TGCGCCAGCAGCGACCGGACAGGGGGGAACTATGGCTACACCTTC.

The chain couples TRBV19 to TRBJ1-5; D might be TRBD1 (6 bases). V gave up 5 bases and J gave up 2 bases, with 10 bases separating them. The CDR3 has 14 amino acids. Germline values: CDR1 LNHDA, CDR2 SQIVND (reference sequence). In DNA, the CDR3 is TGTGCCAGTAGTTCGGAGGGGGGCAATCAGCCCCAGCATTTT. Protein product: CASSSEGGNQPQHF.

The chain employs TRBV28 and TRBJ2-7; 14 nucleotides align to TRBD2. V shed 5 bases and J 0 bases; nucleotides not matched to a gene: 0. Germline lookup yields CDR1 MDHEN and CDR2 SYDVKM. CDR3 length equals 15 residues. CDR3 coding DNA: TGTGCCAGCAGTGGGACTAGCGGGAGCTCCTACGAGCAGTACTTC. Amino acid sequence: CASSGTSGSSYEQYF.

CDR3 protein: CASSLVDVSEQFF. In DNA form, the CDR3 reads TGTGCCAGCAGCTTGGTGGACGTAAGTGAGCAGTTCTTC. V and J are TRBV5-6 and TRBJ2-1; D gene uncertain. Germline CDR1 reads SGHDT; CDR2 reads YYEEEE. The CDR3 is made up of 13 amino acids. V was cut by 0 bases and J by 9 bases, with 10 bases left in between.

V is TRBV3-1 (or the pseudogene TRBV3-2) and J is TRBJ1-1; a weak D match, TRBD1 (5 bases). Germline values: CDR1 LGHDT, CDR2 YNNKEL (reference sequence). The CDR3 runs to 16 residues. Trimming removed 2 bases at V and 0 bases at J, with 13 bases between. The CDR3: CASSQYKGLLNTEAFF. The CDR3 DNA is TGTGCCAGCAGCCAATACAAGGGGCTCCTGAACACTGAAGCTTTCTTT.

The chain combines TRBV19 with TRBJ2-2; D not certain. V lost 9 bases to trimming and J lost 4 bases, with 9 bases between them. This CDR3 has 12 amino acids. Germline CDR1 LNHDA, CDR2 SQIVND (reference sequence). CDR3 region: CASEPSTGELFF. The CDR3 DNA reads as TGTGCCAGCGAACCGAGCACCGGGGAGCTGTTTTTT.

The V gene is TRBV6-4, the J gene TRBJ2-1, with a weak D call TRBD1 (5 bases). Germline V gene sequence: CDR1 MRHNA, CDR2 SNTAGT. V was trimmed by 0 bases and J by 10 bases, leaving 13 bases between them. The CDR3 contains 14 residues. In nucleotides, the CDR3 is TGTGCCAGCAGTGACTCGGGCAGGGTAGGAGAGCAGTTCTTC. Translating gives CASSDSGRVGEQFF.

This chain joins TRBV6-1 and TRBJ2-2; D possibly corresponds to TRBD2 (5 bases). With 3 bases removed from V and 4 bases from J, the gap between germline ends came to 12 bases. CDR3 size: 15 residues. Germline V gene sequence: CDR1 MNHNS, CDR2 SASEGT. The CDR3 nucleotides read TGTGCCAGCAGTGAGGGGAGCAGATTCACCGGGGAGCTGTTTTTT. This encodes CASSEGSRFTGELFF.

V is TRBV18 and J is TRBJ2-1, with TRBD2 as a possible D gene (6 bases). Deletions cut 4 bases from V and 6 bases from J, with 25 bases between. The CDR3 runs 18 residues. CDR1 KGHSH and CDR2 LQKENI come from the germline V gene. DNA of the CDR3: TGTGCCAGCTCACTTGGTATCTTATCGGGGAGGATGATCAATGAGCAGTTCTTC. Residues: CASSLGILSGRMINEQFF.

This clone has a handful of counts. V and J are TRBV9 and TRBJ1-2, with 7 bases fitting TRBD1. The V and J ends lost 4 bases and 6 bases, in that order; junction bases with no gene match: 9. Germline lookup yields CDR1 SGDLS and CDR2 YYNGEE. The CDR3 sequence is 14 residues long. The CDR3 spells CASSPDRARDGYTF. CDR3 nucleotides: TGTGCCAGCAGCCCCGACAGGGCCAGAGATGGCTACACCTTC.

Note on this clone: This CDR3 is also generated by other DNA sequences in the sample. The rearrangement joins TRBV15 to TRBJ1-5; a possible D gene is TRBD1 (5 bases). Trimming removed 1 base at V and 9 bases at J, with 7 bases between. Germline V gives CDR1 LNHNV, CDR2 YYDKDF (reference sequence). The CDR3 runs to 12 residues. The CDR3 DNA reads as TGTGCCACCAGCAGAGCGGGGGGGCCCCAGCATTTT. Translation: CATSRAGGPQHF.

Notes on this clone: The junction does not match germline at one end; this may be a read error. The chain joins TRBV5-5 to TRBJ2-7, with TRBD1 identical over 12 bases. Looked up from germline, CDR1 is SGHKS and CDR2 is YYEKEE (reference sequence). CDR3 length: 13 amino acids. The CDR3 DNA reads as TGTGCCAGCAGCTGGAAAGGGACAGGGGGCTACGACTTC. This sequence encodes CASSWKGTGGYDF.

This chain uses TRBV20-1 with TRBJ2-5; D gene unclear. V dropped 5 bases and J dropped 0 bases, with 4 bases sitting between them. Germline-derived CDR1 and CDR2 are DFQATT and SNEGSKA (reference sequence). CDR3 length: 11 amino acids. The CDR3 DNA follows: TGCAGTGCTGAGGACCAAGAGACCCAGTACTTC. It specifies CSAEDQETQYF.

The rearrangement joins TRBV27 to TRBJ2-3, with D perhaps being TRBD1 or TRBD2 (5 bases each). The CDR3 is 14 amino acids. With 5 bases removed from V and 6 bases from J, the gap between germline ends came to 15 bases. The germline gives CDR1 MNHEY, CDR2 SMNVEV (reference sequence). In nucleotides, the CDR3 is TGTGCCAGCAGTCTTCTTGGTGGGGACGATACGCAGTATTTT. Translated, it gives CASSLLGGDDTQYF.

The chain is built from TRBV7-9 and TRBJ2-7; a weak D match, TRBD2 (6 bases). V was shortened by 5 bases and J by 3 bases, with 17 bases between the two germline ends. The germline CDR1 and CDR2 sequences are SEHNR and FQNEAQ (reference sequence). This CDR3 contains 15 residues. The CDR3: CASSQNSGLLYEQYF. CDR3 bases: TGTGCCAGCAGCCAGAACAGCGGGCTACTCTACGAGCAGTACTTC.

The CDR3 DNA is TGTGCCATCAGGACCGCAGATACGCAGTATTTT. Encoded protein: CAIRTADTQYF. V is TRBV10-3 and J is TRBJ2-3; D not resolved. Trimming pared 6 bases from V and 4 bases from J, leaving 5 bases between. Germline V lookup: CDR1 ENHRY, CDR2 SYGVKD. CDR3 length: 11 residues.

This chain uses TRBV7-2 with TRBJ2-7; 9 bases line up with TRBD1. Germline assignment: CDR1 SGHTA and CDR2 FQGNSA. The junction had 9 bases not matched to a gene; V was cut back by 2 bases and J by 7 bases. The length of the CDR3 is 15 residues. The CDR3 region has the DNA TGTGCCAGCAGCTTAACCGGGACAGGGTGGAAGGAGCAGTACTTC. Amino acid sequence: CASSLTGTGWKEQYF.

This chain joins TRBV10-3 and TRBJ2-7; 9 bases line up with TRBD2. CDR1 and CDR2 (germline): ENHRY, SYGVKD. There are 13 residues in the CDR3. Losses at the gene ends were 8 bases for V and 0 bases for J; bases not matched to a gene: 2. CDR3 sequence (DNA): TGTGCCATCGCGACTAGCGGCTCCTACGAGCAGTACTTC. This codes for CAIATSGSYEQYF.

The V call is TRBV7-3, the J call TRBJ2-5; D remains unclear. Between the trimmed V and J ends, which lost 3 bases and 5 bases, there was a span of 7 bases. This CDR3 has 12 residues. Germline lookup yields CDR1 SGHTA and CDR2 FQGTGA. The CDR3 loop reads CASSFYRETQYF. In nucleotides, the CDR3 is TGTGCCAGCAGCTTCTATCGTGAGACCCAGTACTTC.

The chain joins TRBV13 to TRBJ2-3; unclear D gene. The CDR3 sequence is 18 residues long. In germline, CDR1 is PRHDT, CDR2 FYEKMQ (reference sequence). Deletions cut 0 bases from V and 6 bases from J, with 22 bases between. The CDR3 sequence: CASSLGGMLSGGVDTQYF. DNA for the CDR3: TGTGCCAGCAGCTTAGGGGGGATGTTGAGTGGTGGGGTGGATACGCAGTATTTT.

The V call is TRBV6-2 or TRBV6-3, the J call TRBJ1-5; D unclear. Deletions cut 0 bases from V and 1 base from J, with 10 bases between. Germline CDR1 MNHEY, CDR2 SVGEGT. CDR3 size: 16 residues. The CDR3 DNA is TGTGCCAGCAGTTACTCGGGAGGGTTGAGCAATCAGCCCCAGCATTTT. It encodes CASSYSGGLSNQPQHF.

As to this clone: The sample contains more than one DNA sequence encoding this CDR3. The CDR3 nucleotides read TGTGCCAGCAGTCTTGGACAGGGCCCCTACGAGCAGTACTTC. Encoded protein: CASSLGQGPYEQYF. This chain connects TRBV27 to TRBJ2-7; 8 bases align to TRBD1. Germline loops: CDR1 MNHEY, CDR2 SMNVEV (reference sequence). The junction had 5 bases not matched to a gene; V was cut back by 5 bases and J by 2 bases. CDR3 size: 14 residues.

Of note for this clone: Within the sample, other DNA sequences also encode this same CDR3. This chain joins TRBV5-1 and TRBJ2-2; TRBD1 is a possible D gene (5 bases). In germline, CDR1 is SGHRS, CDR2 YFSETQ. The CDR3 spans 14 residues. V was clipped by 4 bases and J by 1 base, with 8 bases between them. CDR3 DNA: TGCGCCAGCAGCCCGACAGTGAACACCGGGGAGCTGTTTTTT. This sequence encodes CASSPTVNTGELFF.

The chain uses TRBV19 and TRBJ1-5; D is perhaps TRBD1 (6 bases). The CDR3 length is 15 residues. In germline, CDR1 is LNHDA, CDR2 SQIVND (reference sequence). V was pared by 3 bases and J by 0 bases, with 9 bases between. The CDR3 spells CASSMDRDSNQPQHF. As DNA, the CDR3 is TGTGCCAGTAGTATGGACAGAGATAGCAATCAGCCCCAGCATTTT.

This CDR3 reads CASSFLLDTDTQYF. The CDR3 DNA sequence: TGTGCCAGCAGTTTCCTACTAGACACAGATACGCAGTATTTT. This chain joins TRBV27 and TRBJ2-3, with D possibly matching TRBD2 (5 bases). The CDR3 is 14 amino acids. Germline values: CDR1 MNHEY, CDR2 SMNVEV (reference sequence). The V and J ends lost 3 bases and 2 bases respectively, with 9 bases between them.

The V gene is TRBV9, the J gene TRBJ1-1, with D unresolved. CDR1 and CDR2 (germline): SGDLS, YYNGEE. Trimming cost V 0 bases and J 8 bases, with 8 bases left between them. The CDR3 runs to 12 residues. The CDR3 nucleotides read TGTGCCAGCAGCGTAGGGGGTCCAGAAGCTTTCTTT. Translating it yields CASSVGGPEAFF.